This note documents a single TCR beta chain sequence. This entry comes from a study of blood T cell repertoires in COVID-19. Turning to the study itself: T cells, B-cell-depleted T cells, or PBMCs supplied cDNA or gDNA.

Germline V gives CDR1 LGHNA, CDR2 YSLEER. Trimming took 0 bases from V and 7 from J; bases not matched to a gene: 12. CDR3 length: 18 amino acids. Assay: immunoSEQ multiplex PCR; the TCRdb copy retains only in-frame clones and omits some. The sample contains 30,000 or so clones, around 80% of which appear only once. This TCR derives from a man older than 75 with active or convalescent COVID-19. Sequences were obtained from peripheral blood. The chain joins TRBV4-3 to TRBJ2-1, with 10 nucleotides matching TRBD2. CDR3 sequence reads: CASSQELFASGSFNEQFF. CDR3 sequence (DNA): TGCGCCAGCAGCCAAGAGTTATTCGCTAGCGGGAGTTTTAATGAGCAGTTCTTC.